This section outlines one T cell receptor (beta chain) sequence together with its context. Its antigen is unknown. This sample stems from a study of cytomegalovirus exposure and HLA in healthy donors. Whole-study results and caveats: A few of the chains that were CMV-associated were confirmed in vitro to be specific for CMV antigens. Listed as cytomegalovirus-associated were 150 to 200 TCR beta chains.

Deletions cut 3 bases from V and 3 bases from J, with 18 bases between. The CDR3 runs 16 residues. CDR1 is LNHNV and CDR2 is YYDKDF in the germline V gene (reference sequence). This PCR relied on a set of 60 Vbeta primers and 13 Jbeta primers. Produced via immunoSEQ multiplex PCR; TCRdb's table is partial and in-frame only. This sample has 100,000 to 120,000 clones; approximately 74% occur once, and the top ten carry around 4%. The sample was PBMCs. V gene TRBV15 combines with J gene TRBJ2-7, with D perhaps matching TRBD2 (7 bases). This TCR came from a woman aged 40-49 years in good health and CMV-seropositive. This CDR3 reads CATSSPRGGMDYEQYF. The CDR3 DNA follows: TGTGCCACCAGCAGCCCTAGGGGGGGTATGGACTACGAGCAGTACTTC.